The T cell receptor (beta chain) under discussion was sequenced for a study of T cells in Graves' hyperthyroidism and ophthalmopathy. Uncontrolled infection, other autoimmune disease, pregnancy or lactation barred patients from enrollment. This clonotype was picked up a small number of times. The investigators amplified TCR beta CDR3 regions from RNA transcripts. With the HTBI primer set, the TCR CDR3 went through a first round of RT-PCR. MiXCR, applied by TCRdb to the multiplex PCR reads, yields one record per CDR3 protein. The repertoire holds 550,000 to 850,000 distinct CDR3 sequences, around a sixth seen once, with approximately 15% in the top ten. Sequences were obtained from blood. The clonotype originates from a woman in her fifties or sixties with Graves' hyperthyroidism that later progressed to Graves' ophthalmopathy.

CDR3 sequence (DNA): TGCGCCAGCAGTGAGTCCGACAGAGCCCAGCATTTT. Residues: CASSESDRAQHF. The rearrangement uses TRBV10-2 and TRBJ1-5; weak D call: TRBD1 (5 bases). Germline values: CDR1 WSHSY, CDR2 SAAADI. This CDR3 has 12 amino acids. Trimming stripped 0 bases from V and 11 bases from J, with 8 bases between.